The sequence of this T cell receptor beta chain was determined in a study of CD8 T cells in Susac syndrome. This CDR3 spans 12 amino acids. Trimming removed 0 bases from V and 7 bases from J, with 9 bases in between. From germline, CDR1 is GTSNPN and CDR2 SVGIG (reference sequence). RNA amounts of about 0.5 to 1 ug underwent reverse transcription with random hexamers. TCRdb re-analysed the immunoSEQ multiplex PCR reads in MiXCR, keeping a single row per CDR3 protein. The sample records 170,000 or so distinct CDR3 sequences, approximately 95% being singletons. The specimen sequenced was CD4+ T cells from PBMCs. The chain has TRBV30 and TRBJ1-1; D is possibly TRBD1 (6 bases). This TCR was recovered from a human donor with Susac syndrome. The chain's CDR3 is CAWSVQGREAFF. CDR3 DNA sequence: TGTGCCTGGAGTGTTCAGGGGCGTGAAGCTTTCTTT. The variable domain in full, with the rest retrieved from reference TRBV30 and TRBJ1-1, is SQTIHQWPATLVQPVGSPLSLECTVEGTSNPNLYWYRQAAGRGLQLLFYSVGIGQISSEVPQNLSASRPQDRQFILSSKKLLLSDSGFYLCAWSVQGREAFFGQGTRLTVV.